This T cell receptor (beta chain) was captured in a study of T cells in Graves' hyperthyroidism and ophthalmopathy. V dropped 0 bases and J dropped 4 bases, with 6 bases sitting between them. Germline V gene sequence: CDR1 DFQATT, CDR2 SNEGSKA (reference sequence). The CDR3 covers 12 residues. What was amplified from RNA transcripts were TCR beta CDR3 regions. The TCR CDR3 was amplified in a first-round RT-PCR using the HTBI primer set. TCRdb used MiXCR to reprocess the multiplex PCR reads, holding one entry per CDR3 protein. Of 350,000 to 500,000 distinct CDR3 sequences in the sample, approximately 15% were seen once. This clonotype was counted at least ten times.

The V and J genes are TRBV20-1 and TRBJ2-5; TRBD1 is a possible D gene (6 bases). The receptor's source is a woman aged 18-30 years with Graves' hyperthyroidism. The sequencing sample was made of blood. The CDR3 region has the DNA TGCAGTGCTAGAGACAGGGGAGAGACCCAGTACTTC. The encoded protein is CSARDRGETQYF.